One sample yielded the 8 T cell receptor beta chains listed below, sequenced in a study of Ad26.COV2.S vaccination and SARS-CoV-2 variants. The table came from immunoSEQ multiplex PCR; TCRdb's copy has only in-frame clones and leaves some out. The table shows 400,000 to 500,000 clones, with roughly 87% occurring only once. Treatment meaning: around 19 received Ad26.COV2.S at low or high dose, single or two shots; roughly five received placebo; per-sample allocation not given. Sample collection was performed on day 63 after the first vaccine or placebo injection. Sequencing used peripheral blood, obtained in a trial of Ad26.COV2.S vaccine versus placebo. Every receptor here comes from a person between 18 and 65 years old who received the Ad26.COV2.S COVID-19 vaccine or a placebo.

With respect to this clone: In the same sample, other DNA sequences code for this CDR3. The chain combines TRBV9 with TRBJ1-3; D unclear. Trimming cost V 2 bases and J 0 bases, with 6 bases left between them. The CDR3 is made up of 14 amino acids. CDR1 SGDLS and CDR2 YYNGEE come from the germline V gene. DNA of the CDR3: TGTGCCAGCAGCGTTCGAGGCTCTGGAAACACCATATATTTT. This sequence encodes CASSVRGSGNTIYF.

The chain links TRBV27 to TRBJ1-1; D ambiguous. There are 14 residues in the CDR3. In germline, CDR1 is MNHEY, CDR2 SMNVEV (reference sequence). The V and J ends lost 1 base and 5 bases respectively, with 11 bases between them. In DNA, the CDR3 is TGTGCCAGCAGTTTATGGATGGGCCGAACTGAAGCTTTCTTT. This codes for CASSLWMGRTEAFF.

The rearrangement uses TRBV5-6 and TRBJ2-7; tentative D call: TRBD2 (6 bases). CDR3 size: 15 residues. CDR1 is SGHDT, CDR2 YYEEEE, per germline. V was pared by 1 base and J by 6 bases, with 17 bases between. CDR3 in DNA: TGTGCCAGCAGCTTGACCGCCGGGGGTTTTGCCGAGCAGTACTTC. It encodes CASSLTAGGFAEQYF. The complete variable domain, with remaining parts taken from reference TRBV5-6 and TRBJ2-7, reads DAGVTQSPTHLIKTRGQQVTLRCSPKSGHDTVSWYQQALGQGPQFIFQYYEEEERQRGNFPDRFSGHQFPNYSSELNVNALLLGDSALYLCASSLTAGGFAEQYFGPGTRLTVT.

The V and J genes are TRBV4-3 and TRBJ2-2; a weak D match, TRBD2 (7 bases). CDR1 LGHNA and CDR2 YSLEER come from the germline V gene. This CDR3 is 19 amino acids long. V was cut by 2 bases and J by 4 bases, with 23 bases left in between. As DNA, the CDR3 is TGCGCCAGCAGCCAACATTGGGGGGAGGGGGTGCAAAGCACCGGGGAGCTGTTTTTT. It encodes CASSQHWGEGVQSTGELFF.

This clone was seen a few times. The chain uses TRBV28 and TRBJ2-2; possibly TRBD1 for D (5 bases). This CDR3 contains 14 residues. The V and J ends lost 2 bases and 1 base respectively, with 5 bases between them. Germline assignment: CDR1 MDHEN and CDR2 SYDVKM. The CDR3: CASSLGQNTGELFF. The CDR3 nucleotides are TGTGCCAGCAGTTTAGGACAGAACACCGGGGAGCTGTTTTTT.

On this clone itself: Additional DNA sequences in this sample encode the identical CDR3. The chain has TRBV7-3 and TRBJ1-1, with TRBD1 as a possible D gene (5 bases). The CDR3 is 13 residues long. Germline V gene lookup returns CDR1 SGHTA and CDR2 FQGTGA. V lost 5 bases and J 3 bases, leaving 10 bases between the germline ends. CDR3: CASSPDRDTEAFF. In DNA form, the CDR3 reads TGTGCCAGCAGCCCCGACAGAGACACTGAAGCTTTCTTT.

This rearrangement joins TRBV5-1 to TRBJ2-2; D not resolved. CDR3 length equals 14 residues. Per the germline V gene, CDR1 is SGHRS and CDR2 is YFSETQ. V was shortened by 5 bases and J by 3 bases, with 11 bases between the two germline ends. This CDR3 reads CASRMFADTGELFF. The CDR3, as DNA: TGCGCCAGCAGAATGTTCGCGGACACCGGGGAGCTGTTTTTT.

The CDR3 is CASSSGASGAFF. The CDR3 region has the DNA TGCGCCAGCAGCTCGGGGGCGTCCGGCGCTTTCTTT. The chain employs TRBV4-1 and TRBJ1-1; D might be TRBD1 (6 bases). This CDR3 spans 12 amino acids. V lost 5 bases, J lost 11 bases, and 15 bases lay in between. Germline V gives CDR1 MGHRA, CDR2 YSYEKL.